This is a list of T cell receptor beta chains from one sample in a study of human thymus T cells. Produced via immunoSEQ multiplex PCR; TCRdb's table is partial and in-frame only. The data hold some 120,000 clones, with around 94% observed a single time. Material for sequencing was thymus tissue. These receptors were taken from a boy in the first two years of life with a congenital heart defect but otherwise immunologically healthy. The CDR3 runs from the conserved cysteine through the conserved F or W. A D gene is named only where the DNA matches it firmly. Expanded clones get a size class; other rows say once, few or many, or leave the size out.

cdr3_aa: CASSLAGAPQETQYF
cdr3_nt: TGTGCCAGCAGCTTAGCGGGAGCCCCCCAAGAGACCCAGTACTTC
v_call: TRBV11-2
j_call: TRBJ2-5
d_call: NA
clone_size: NA

cdr3_aa: CASSERGNTIYF
cdr3_nt: TGTGCCAGCAGTGAACGGGGAAACACCATATATTTT
v_call: TRBV6-1
j_call: TRBJ1-3
d_call: NA
clone_size: once

cdr3_aa: CASSAGQGNGYTF
cdr3_nt: TGTGCCAGCAGTGCGGGACAGGGGAACGGCTACACCTTC
v_call: TRBV25-1
j_call: TRBJ1-2
d_call: TRBD1
clone_size: NA

cdr3_aa: CASSPGLASTDTQYF
cdr3_nt: TGTGCCAGCAGTCCGGGACTAGCTAGCACAGATACGCAGTATTTT
v_call: TRBV5-4
j_call: TRBJ2-3
d_call: TRBD2
clone_size: NA

cdr3_aa: CASSPDFRDRSTDTQYF
cdr3_nt: TGTGCCAGCTCACCCGATTTCCGGGACAGGAGCACAGATACGCAGTATTTT
v_call: TRBV18
j_call: TRBJ2-3
d_call: TRBD1
clone_size: NA

cdr3_aa: CASSPRQGPHNEQFF
cdr3_nt: TGTGCCAGCAGTCCACGACAGGGACCCCACAATGAGCAGTTCTTC
v_call: TRBV28
j_call: TRBJ2-1
d_call: TRBD1
clone_size: NA

cdr3_aa: CASSLPGQVNSPLHF
cdr3_nt: TGTGCCAGCAGCTTACCGGGACAGGTCAACTCACCCCTCCACTTT
v_call: TRBV11-2
j_call: TRBJ1-6
d_call: TRBD1
clone_size: NA

cdr3_aa: CASSPRGLTKNIQYF
cdr3_nt: TGTGCCAGCAGCCCACGGGGGCTCACCAAAAACATTCAGTACTTC
v_call: TRBV7-2
j_call: TRBJ2-4
d_call: NA
clone_size: NA

cdr3_aa: CASSKDRYPLPITEKLFF
cdr3_nt: TGTGCCAGCAGTAAAGACCGGTACCCGCTACCAATAACTGAAAAACTGTTTTTT
v_call: TRBV6-1
j_call: TRBJ1-4
d_call: NA
clone_size: NA

cdr3_aa: CASSPGLPGHTPEDTQYF
cdr3_nt: TGTGCCAGCAGTCCAGGGCTACCGGGACACACCCCCGAGGATACGCAGTATTTT
v_call: TRBV4-2
j_call: TRBJ2-3
d_call: NA
clone_size: NA